These 16 T cell receptor beta chains originate from one sample sequenced in a study of technical replicates of blood from a few donors. Generated by immunoSEQ multiplex PCR, the TCRdb table keeps only in-frame clones and is missing some. The sample has about 83,000 clones; just over 90% are singletons. Sequencing was carried out using T cells isolated from PBMCs. Receptors originate from a human donor in good health.

This clone was seen a few times. V is TRBV10-3 and J is TRBJ2-3; 7 bases are a match to TRBD1. CDR1 is ENHRY, CDR2 SYGVKD, per germline. With 5 bases clipped from V and 3 bases from J, the junction kept 5 bases outside the gene matches. This CDR3 is built from 14 residues. The CDR3 reads CAISRQGRTDTQYF. The CDR3 DNA sequence: TGTGCCATCAGTAGACAGGGACGAACAGATACGCAGTATTTT.

The chain employs TRBV6-5 and TRBJ2-5, with D possibly being TRBD2 (6 bases). Germline V CDR1 and CDR2: MNHEY, SVGAGI. The CDR3 spans 13 residues. Deletions cut 3 bases from V and 3 bases from J, with 8 bases between. The CDR3 is CASSYGGEETQYF. Here the CDR3 DNA reads TGTGCCAGCAGTTATGGCGGGGAAGAGACCCAGTACTTC.

This rearrangement joins TRBV15 to TRBJ2-1; 7 nucleotides agree with TRBD1. V was pared by 1 base and J by 10 bases, with 10 bases of the junction left unmatched. CDR1 and CDR2 from the germline V gene are LNHNV and YYDKDF (reference sequence). The CDR3 loop spans 15 amino acids. CDR3 DNA: TGTGCCACCAGCAGAGGCTCCGGAACAGGGGTGGAGCAGTTCTTC. Its protein product is CATSRGSGTGVEQFF.

The chain combines TRBV30 with TRBJ2-1; possibly TRBD2 for D (6 bases). Germline V gene data show CDR1 as GTSNPN and CDR2 as SVGIG (reference sequence). The CDR3 extends over 16 amino acids. V was shortened by 0 bases and J by 1 base, with 13 bases between the two germline ends. The CDR3 loop is CAWSVLIGRSYNEQFF. As DNA, the CDR3 is TGTGCCTGGAGTGTACTAATAGGGAGGTCCTACAATGAGCAGTTCTTC.

The J gene is TRBJ2-3, the V gene TRBV13, with 15 bases identical to TRBD2. With V trimmed by 4 bases and J by 0 bases, 5 bases remained unmatched. Germline assignment: CDR1 PRHDT and CDR2 FYEKMQ (reference sequence). CDR3 length: 18 residues. The CDR3 sequence is CASSWGLAGGSSTDTQYF. CDR3 nucleotide sequence: TGTGCCAGCAGCTGGGGACTAGCGGGGGGTTCTAGCACAGATACGCAGTATTTT. Looking up the rest from reference TRBV13 and TRBJ2-3 gives the full variable domain: AAGVIQSPRHLIKEKRETATLKCYPIPRHDTVYWYQQGPGQDPQFLISFYEKMQSDKGSIPDRFSAQQFSDYHSELNMSSLELGDSALYFCASSWGLAGGSSTDTQYFGPGTRLTVL.

CDR3 region: CASSPTGDSNQPQHF. The CDR3 DNA sequence: TGTGCCAGCTCACCCACAGGGGATAGCAATCAGCCCCAGCATTTT. The rearrangement uses TRBV18 and TRBJ1-5, with 7 bases that match TRBD1. The CDR3 covers 15 residues. V dropped 3 bases and J dropped 0; count of bases not matched to a gene: 2. Germline CDR1 and CDR2: KGHSH and LQKENI.

V gene TRBV18 combines with J gene TRBJ2-3; the match to TRBD2 covers 12 bases. This CDR3 spans 16 amino acids. The germline CDR1 and CDR2 sequences are KGHSH and LQKENI. The ends lost 0 bases at V and 4 bases at J; junction bases unmatched: 2. DNA of the CDR3: TGTGCCAGCTCACCACCGGGACTAGCGGGTGCAGATACGCAGTATTTT. Encoded protein: CASSPPGLAGADTQYF.

This clone was found once. The chain carries TRBV6-6 and TRBJ1-2, with unresolved D. V was cut by 2 bases and J by 1 base, with 5 bases left in between. The germline V gene encodes CDR1 MNHNY and CDR2 SVGAGI (reference sequence). There are 13 residues in the CDR3. CDR3 nucleotide sequence: TGTGCCAGCAGTTACGAGGTTAACTATGGCTACACCTTC. Translation gives CASSYEVNYGYTF.

The CDR3 sequence: CASSFSEQFF. The CDR3 coding sequence is TGTGCCAGCAGCTTCAGTGAGCAGTTCTTC. V is TRBV7-9 and J is TRBJ2-1; D is unclear. Trimming shortened V by 3 bases and J by 9 bases, and 3 bases separated the two germline ends. Germline V CDR1 and CDR2: SEHNR, FQNEAQ (reference sequence). The CDR3 spans 10 residues. The full variable domain, its missing parts supplied by reference TRBV7-9 and TRBJ2-1, is DTGVSQNPRHKITKRGQNVTFRCDPISEHNRLYWYRQTLGQGPEFLTYFQNEAQLEKSRLLSDRFSAERPKGSFSTLEIQRTEQGDSAMYLCASSFSEQFFGPGTRLTVL.

V usage is TRBV30 and J usage is TRBJ2-1; maybe TRBD1 (5 bases). Trimming removed 4 bases at V and 10 bases at J, with 26 bases between. Germline loops: CDR1 GTSNPN, CDR2 SVGIG (reference sequence). The CDR3 is 16 residues long. CDR3 residues: CAWKAPSGIVFVEQFF. The CDR3 DNA is TGTGCCTGGAAGGCTCCTTCAGGGATCGTTTTCGTGGAGCAGTTCTTC.

V usage is TRBV15 and J usage is TRBJ2-2; 7 nucleotides align to TRBD2. Germline CDR1 reads LNHNV; CDR2 reads YYDKDF (reference sequence). The CDR3 covers 16 residues. V lost 0 bases and J lost 5; bases outside the gene matches: 6. For the CDR3, the DNA is TGTGCCACCAGCAGAGATGGTCTAGCGGCTACCGGGGAGCTGTTTTTT. This codes for CATSRDGLAATGELFF.

This chain connects TRBV29-1 to TRBJ2-1, with TRBD2 matching over 7 bases. Per germline, CDR1 SQVTM and CDR2 ANQGSEA. V dropped 6 bases and J dropped 9; count of bases not matched to a gene: 14. This CDR3 spans 14 amino acids. CDR3: CSVVSGTTVSEQFF. The CDR3 nucleotides are TGCAGCGTGGTTTCCGGGACTACGGTGTCTGAGCAGTTCTTC.

The chain links TRBV19 to TRBJ2-1; 9 bases map to TRBD2. This CDR3 has 15 amino acids. Germline assignment: CDR1 LNHDA and CDR2 SQIVND (reference sequence). The V gene end was trimmed by 5 bases and the J gene end by 7 bases; junction bases not matched to a gene: 9. CDR3 amino acids: CASSRPGLALNEQFF. The DNA for the CDR3 is TGTGCCAGTAGTCGACCGGGACTAGCTCTGAATGAGCAGTTCTTC.

The chain combines TRBV6-5 with TRBJ2-3; 10 bases map to TRBD2. Germline V CDR1 and CDR2: MNHEY, SVGAGI. V shed 3 bases and J 5 bases; nucleotides not matched to a gene: 8. This CDR3 has 16 residues. CDR3 loop: CASSYPSGRAGDTQYF. CDR3 nucleotide sequence: TGTGCCAGCAGTTATCCCAGCGGGAGGGCCGGAGATACGCAGTATTTT.

The chain links TRBV4-1 to TRBJ2-7; D is possibly TRBD2 (6 bases). Germline V gene sequence: CDR1 MGHRA, CDR2 YSYEKL. The CDR3 is 16 amino acids. Trimming shortened V by 1 base and J by 3 bases, and 16 bases separated the two germline ends. The CDR3 is CASSQGAGLLRYEQYF. In DNA, the CDR3 is TGCGCCAGCAGCCAAGGGGCGGGGCTATTACGCTACGAGCAGTACTTC.

CDR3 bases: TGCGCCAGCAGCTTGGAGGGGGCTCGCACCGGGGAGCTGTTTTTT. Its protein product is CASSLEGARTGELFF. The chain combines TRBV5-1 with TRBJ2-2, with 7 bases fitting TRBD1. J lost 4 bases, V lost 0 bases, and 3 bases had no gene match. This CDR3 region has 15 residues. Germline assignment: CDR1 SGHRS and CDR2 YFSETQ.